This T cell receptor (beta chain) is drawn from a study of Tregs in tolerant kidney transplant recipients. Of note for this clone: Its antigen remains unknown.

Mixed chimerism was transient after nonmyeloablative marrow transplants from related graft donors. General study results and limits: Tolerant patients' donor-specific Tregs expanded beyond overall Tregs, suggesting antigen-driven growth. Nucleotide sequences could not be compared across some patients' samples due to primer changes.

The method was immunoSEQ multiplex PCR; TCRdb's version includes in-frame clones alone and lacks a portion of them. This sample has tens of thousands of clones, with roughly 90% found just once. With V trimmed by 0 bases and J by 2 bases, 5 bases remained unmatched. This CDR3 comprises 16 residues. The germline gives CDR1 SGHRS, CDR2 YFSETQ. J is TRBJ1-3 and V is TRBV5-1; 7 bases are shared with TRBD1. The material was CD4+ T cells from blood (PBMCs), obtained 24 months after the transplant. The TCR was taken from a human patient who received a combined kidney and bone marrow transplant. Some of the T cells may derive from the graft donor. CDR3: CASSLVGTATGNTIYF. DNA of the CDR3: TGCGCCAGCAGCTTGGTTGGGACAGCAACTGGAAACACCATATATTTT.